The present T cell receptor beta chain was sequenced within a study of cytomegalovirus exposure and HLA in healthy donors. In the case of this clone: Its matching antigen is unknown.

Study outcomes and limitations: Links to common viral pathogens appeared, in a later analysis, for several of the most significant clusters.

13 Jbeta primers and 60 Vbeta primers were used for the PCR. Data came from immunoSEQ multiplex PCR; TCRdb stores just in-frame clones and leaves some out. There are about 130,000 clones in the sample; roughly three quarters occur only once, and 2.5% to 3.5% lies in the top ten. There are 13 residues in the CDR3. Per the germline V gene, CDR1 is SGHRS and CDR2 is YFSETQ. Trimming removed 7 bases from V and 1 base from J, with 12 bases in between. This clonotype was obtained from a man aged 35-49 years in good health and CMV-seronegative. The chain is built from TRBV5-1 and TRBJ2-7; no firm D call. The specimen sequenced was PBMCs. The CDR3 reads CASAAPASYEQYF. The CDR3 DNA reads as TGCGCCAGCGCGGCACCAGCGTCCTACGAGCAGTACTTC.